The entry below gives a single T cell receptor beta chain sequence along with its context. The antigen this receptor binds is unknown. No quality values exist for individual bases; no much larger clone is one base distant. Libraries were constructed by PCR. DNA from cultured CD4+ T cells was subjected to TCR sequencing with the Oncomine TCR Beta short-read assay at the Johns Hopkins FTIC core. The QIAamp micro DNA kit was used to extract genomic DNA from the cultured CD4+ T cells. The Oncomine TCR Beta libraries from cultured CD4+ T cells were pooled using unique dual indexes and then sequenced on an Illumina iSeq 100. The authors' pipeline ran thus. Non-productive sequences were filtered out, and CDR3s that did not start with C, did not end with F or W, or were shorter than 7 amino acids were discarded. Antigen-specific clonotypes were identified with the MANAFEST web application by comparing peptide-stimulated wells with reference and other culture wells. To be called positive, a clone needed an FDR below 0.05, an odds ratio above 5, and a productive frequency above 0.1% in at least two of three replicate wells. A clonotype was classed as cross-reactive if the clonotype showed significant expansion both in SARS-CoV-2 spike wells and in at least one common cold coronavirus spike condition. Similarity between CDR3 sequences was evaluated in R version 3.6.1 using Levenshtein distances (stringdist) and unrooted phylogenetic trees (ape). The public reads were quality trimmed at Q25 with fastp and then assembled into clones with MiXCR by TCRdb, keeping productive beta chains. Rows with one shared CDR3 protein collapse into an entry with the most common genes and DNA. These V and J calls rely on TCRdb rather than the paper's analysis. For this sample there are more than 10,000 distinct CDR3 sequences; about 31% appear just once. Roughly 13% of the sample belongs to the ten largest clones.

Interpreted using the paper, the treatment or condition label stands for: roughly 10-day PBMC culture with coronavirus spike peptide pools or control peptides (ViraFEST assay). The study used the ViraFEST assay, which expanded antigen-specific T cells with peptide pools and then identified expanded clonotypes by TCR sequencing. The positive SARS-CoV-2 PCR tests of the convalescent patients were dated from March to December 2020, before the Alpha, Beta and Delta variants emerged in the United States. PBMCs were cultured at 1.5 million to 2 million per well in IMDM supplemented with about 5.5% human AB serum and 8 to 10 IU/ml IL-2, with about 11 ug/ml peptide pools added. On days 3 and 7, half of the culture medium was replaced with fresh IL-2-containing medium. Once the cells had been in culture for 9 to 10 days, the EasySep CD4+ T cell isolation kit was used to isolate CD4+ T cells by negative selection. Ficoll-Paque Plus gradient centrifugation was used to isolate PBMCs from whole blood, and the isolated PBMCs were then either used fresh or cryopreserved at -140C. Each culture condition was generally run in triplicate wells.

CDR1 and CDR2 are read off the germline V gene (reference sequence) as DFQATT and SNEGSKA. The germline V and J ends show losses of 6 bases and 3 bases respectively, and no gene match explains 10 bases of the junction. Measured from the cysteine to the phenylalanine, the CDR3 is 15 residues long. Solely the CDR3 DNA is kept, with 45 bases framed from the first base. These data are taken from a study of vaccination and CD4 T cells after COVID-19 (dated by TCRdb to 2021 to 2024). Regarding the study in general: Convalescent patients had a positive SARS-CoV-2 result on nasal swab PCR, and of these patients, nine had mild disease and one had severe disease. Post-COVID blood samples were collected from convalescent patients a median of about 92 days after diagnosis, with a range of about 30 to 170 days. In control cultures, a CEFX viral epitope pool was used as positive control, an HIV-1 Nef peptide pool was used as negative control, or no peptide was added. Post-vaccine blood samples were taken a median of roughly 72 days after the second vaccine dose, with a range of roughly 13 to 250 days. Two doses of either the Pfizer-BioNTech BNT162b2 vaccine (n=8) or the Moderna mRNA-1273 vaccine (n=2) were administered to participants. The spike-specific CD4+ TCR repertoire was compared before and after mRNA vaccination in around ten COVID-19 convalescent patients and a handful of infection-naive healthy vaccine recipients. Overlapping spike peptide pools from SARS-CoV-2 and from the common cold coronaviruses HCoV-NL63, HCoV-OC43 and HCoV-229E were used as culture stimuli. The convalescent cohort included six males and four females, with two Hispanic individuals, seven Caucasians, two Asians and one multiracial person. What the study reported, not specific to this receptor: Of the vaccine-specific clones in convalescent patients, 304 of 307, or nearly all, reacted only to SARS-CoV-2 spike and did not cross-react with common cold coronaviruses. Among the post-vaccine SARS-CoV-2-reactive clones in convalescent patients, a median 86.3% showed up only after vaccination, which suggests vaccine-specific priming. An increase in the median number of SARS-CoV-2-reactive clonotypes from approximately 21 after infection to roughly 36 after vaccination was observed, but the change was not found to be significant. Relatively few convalescent patients were included in the study, and early timepoints after natural infection were not analyzed.

The material sequenced was CD4+ T cells from blood, cultured in vitro, taken after SARS-CoV-2 vaccination. The chain couples TRBV20-1 to TRBJ2-7; the central 11 bases match TRBD1. This TCR derives from a human donor who had recovered from COVID-19. CDR3 region: CSAPSRTGGSYEQYF. The base sequence is TGCAGTGCCCCGAGCCGGACAGGGGGCAGCTACGAGCAGTACTTC.